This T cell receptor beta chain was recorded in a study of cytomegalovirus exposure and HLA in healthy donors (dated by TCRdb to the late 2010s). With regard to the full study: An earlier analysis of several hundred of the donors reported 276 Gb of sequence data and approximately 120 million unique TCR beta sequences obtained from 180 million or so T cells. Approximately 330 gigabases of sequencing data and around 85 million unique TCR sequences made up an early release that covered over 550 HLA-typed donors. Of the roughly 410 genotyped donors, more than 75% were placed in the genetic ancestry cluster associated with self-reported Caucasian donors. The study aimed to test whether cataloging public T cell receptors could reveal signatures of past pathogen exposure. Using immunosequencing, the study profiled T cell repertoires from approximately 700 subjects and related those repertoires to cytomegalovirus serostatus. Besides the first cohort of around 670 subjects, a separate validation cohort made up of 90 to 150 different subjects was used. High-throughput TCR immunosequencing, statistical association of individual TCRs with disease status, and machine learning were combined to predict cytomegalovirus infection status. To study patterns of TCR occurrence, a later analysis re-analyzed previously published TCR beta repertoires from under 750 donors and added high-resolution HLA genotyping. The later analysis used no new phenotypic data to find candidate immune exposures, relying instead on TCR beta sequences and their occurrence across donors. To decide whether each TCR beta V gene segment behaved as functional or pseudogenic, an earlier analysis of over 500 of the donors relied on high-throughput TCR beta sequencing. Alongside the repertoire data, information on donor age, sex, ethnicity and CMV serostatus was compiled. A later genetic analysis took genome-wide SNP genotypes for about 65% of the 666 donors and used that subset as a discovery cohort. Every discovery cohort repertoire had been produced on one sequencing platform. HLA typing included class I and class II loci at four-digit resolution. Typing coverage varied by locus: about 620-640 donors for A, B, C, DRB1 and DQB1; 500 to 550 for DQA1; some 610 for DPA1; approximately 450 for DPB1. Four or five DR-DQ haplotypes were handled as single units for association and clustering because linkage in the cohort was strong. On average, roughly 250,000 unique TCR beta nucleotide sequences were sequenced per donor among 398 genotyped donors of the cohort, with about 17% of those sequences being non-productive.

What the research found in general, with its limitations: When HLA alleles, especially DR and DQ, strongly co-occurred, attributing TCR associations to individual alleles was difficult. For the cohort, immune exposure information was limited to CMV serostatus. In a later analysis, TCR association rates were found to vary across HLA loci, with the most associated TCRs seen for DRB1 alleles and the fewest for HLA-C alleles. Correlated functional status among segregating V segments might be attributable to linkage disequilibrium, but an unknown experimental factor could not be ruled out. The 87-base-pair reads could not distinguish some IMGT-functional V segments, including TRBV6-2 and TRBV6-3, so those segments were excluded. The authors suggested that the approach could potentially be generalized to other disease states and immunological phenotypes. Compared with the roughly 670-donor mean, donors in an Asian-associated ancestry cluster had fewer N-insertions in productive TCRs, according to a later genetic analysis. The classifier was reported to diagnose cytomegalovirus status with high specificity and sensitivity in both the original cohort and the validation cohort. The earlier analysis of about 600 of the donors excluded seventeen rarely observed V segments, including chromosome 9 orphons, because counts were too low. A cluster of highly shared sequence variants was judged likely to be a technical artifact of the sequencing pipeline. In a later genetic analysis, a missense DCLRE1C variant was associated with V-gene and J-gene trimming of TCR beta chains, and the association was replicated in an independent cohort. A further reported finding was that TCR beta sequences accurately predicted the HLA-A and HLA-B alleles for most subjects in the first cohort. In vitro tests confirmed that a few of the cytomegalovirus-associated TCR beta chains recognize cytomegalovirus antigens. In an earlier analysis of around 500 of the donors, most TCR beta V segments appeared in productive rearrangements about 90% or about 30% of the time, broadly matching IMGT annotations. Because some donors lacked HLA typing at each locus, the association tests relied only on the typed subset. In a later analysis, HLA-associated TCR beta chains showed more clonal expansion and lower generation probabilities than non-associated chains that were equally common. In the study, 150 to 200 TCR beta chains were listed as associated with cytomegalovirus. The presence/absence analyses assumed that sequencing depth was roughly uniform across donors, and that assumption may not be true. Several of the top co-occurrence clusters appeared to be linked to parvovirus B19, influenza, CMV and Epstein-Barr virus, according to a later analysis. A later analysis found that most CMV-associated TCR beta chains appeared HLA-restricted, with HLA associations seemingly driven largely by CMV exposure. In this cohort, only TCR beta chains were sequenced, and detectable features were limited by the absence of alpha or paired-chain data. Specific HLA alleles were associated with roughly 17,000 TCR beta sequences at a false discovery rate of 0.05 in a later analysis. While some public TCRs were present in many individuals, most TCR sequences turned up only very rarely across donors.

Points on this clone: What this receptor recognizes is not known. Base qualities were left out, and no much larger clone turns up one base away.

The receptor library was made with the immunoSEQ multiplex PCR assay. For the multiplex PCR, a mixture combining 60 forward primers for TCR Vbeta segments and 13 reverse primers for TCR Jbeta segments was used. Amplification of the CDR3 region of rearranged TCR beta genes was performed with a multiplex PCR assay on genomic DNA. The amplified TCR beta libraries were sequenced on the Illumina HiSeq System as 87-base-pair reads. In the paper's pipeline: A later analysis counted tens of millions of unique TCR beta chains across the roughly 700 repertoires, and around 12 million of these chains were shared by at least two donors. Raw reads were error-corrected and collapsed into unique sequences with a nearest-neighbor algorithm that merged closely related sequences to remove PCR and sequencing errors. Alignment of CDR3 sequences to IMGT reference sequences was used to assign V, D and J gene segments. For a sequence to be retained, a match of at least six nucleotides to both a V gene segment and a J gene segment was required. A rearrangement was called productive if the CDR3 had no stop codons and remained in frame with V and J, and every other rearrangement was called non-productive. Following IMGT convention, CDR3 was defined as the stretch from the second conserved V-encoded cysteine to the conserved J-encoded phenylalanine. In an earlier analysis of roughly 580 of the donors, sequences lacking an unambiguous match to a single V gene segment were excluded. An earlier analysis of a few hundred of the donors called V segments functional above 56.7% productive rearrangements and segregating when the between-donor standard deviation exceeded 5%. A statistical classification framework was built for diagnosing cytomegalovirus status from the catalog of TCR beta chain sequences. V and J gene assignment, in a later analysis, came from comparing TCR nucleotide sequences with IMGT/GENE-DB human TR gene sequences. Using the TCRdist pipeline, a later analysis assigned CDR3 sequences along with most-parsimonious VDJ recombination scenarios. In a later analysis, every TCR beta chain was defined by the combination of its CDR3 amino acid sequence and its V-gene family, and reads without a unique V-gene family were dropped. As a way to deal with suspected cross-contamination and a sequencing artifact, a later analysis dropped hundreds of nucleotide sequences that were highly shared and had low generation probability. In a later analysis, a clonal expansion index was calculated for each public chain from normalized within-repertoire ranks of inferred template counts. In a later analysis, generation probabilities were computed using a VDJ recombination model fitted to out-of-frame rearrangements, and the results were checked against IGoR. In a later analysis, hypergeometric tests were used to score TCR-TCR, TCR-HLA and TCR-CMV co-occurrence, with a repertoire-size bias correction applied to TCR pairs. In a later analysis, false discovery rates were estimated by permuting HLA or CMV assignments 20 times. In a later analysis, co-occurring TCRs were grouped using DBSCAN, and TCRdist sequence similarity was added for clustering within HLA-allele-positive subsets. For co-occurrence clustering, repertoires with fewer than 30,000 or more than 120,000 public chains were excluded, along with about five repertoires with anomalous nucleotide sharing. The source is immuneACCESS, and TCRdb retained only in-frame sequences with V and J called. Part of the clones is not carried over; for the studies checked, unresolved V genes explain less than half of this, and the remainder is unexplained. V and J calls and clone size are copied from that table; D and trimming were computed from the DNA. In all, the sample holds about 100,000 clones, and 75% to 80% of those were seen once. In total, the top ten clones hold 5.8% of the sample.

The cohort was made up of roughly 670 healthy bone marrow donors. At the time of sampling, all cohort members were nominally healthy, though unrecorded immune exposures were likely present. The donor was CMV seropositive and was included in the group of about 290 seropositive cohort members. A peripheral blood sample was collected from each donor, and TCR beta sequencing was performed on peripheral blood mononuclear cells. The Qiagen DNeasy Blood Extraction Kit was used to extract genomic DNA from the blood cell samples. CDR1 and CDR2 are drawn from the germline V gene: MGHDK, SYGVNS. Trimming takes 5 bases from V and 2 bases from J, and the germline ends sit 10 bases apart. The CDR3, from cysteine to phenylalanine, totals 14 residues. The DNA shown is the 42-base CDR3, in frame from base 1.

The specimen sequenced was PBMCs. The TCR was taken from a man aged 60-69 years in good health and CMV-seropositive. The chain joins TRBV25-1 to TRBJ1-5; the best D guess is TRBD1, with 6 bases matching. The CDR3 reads CASSTGRGNQPQHF. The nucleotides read TGTGCCAGCAGTACAGGGAGGGGCAATCAGCCCCAGCATTTT.